This T cell receptor beta chain is from a study of T cell changes during pregnancy in multiple sclerosis (dated by TCRdb to about 2019). Notes on the research overall: Changes in the T cell repertoire over the course of pregnancy were examined in this study in women with multiple sclerosis.

This clone was seen a handful of times. Its cognate antigen has yet to be identified. The input lacks base qualities; no much larger clone sits a single base away. The library came from the immunoSEQ multiplex PCR assay. TCRdb provides this immuneACCESS table in a form limited to in-frame rearrangements. Some clones are lacking; in checked studies, under half of them reflect an unresolved V gene, and why the rest are absent is not known. The sample table shows approximately 35,000 clones, and around 90% are seen once. Of the sample, approximately 0.43% falls within the top ten clones. Sequences SGHDT (CDR1) and YYEEEE (CDR2) are obtained from the germline V gene. Trimming removed 4 bases from V and 9 bases from J; the gene matches leave 14 bases unexplained. From the cysteine through the phenylalanine, the CDR3 covers 17 amino acids. CDR3 DNA is the only sequence kept; it has 51 bases, read in frame from the first base.

This clonotype was sampled from a female donor in good health, enrolled as a control in a pregnancy study. Source: CD4+ T cells from peripheral blood mononuclear cells, taken in the second trimester of pregnancy. The chain couples TRBV5-6 to TRBJ2-1, with 12 junctional bases fitting TRBD2. CDR3 region: CASSQTSGRIEGGEQFF. The DNA sequence is TGTGCCAGCAGCCAAACTAGCGGGAGGATCGAGGGGGGTGAGCAGTTCTTC.